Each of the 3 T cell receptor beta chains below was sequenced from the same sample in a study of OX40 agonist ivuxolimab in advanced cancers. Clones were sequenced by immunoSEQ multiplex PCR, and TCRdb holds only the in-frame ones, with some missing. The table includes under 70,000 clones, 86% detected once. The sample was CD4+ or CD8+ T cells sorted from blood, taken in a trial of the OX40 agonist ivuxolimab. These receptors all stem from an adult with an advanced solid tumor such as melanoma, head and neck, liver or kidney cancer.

The CDR3 nucleotides are TGTGCCAGCAGTGAGGTACAAGGAGGTGAGCAGTTCTTC. Encoded protein: CASSEVQGGEQFF. V usage is TRBV2 and J usage is TRBJ2-1; tentative D call: TRBD2 (5 bases). Germline CDR1 SNHLY, CDR2 FYNNEI. The CDR3 has 13 residues. Trimming left V 3 bases short and J 9 bases short, with 12 bases between.

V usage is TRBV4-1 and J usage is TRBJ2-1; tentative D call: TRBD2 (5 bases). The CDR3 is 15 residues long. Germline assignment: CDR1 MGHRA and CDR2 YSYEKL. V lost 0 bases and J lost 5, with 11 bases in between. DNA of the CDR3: TGCGCCAGCAGCCAAGAGTCTAGCCCCGACAATGAGCAGTTCTTC. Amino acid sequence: CASSQESSPDNEQFF.

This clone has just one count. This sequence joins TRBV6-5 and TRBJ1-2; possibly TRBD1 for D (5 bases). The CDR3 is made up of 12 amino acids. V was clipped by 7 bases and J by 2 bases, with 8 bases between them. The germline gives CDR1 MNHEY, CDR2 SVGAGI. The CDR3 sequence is CASKQENYGYTF. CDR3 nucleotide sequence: TGTGCCAGCAAACAGGAGAACTATGGCTACACCTTC.